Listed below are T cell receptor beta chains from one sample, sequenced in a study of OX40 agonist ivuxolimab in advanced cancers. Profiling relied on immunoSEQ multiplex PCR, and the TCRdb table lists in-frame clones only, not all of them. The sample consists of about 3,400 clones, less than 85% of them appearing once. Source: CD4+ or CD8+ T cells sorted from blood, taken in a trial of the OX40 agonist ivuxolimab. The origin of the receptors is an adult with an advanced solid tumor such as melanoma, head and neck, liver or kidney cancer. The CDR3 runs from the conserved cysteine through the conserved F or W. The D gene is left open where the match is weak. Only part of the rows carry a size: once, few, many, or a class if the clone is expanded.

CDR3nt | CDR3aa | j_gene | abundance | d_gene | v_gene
TGTGCCAGCAGTAACTTCTCAGGGAATTCACCCCTCCACTTT | CASSNFSGNSPLHF | TRBJ1-6 | . | . | TRBV2
TGTGCCAGCGGACAGGGGGCGAACGGGGAGCTGTTTTTT | CASGQGANGELFF | TRBJ2-2 | few | TRBD1 | TRBV27
TGTGCCAGCAGTCTGGATGGACTTATGAACACTGAAGCTTTCTTT | CASSLDGLMNTEAFF | TRBJ1-1 | . | . | TRBV5-5
TGTGCCAGCAGCAATCCGGGCGGGGAGCTGTTTTTT | CASSNPGGELFF | TRBJ2-2 | . | . | TRBV21-1
TGTGCCAGCAGCCCCGGGGCTAGCGGGGGGGCCTACGAGCAGTACTTC | CASSPGASGGAYEQYF | TRBJ2-7 | . | TRBD2 | TRBV7-9
TGTGCCAGCAGCCTTGGGACCCTAGACTACACCTTC | CASSLGTLDYTF | TRBJ1-2 | few | . | TRBV7-9
TGTGCCAGCAGCTTAGTAGTCGGACAGGGGGCATACGAGCAGTACTTC | CASSLVVGQGAYEQYF | TRBJ2-7 | . | TRBD1 | TRBV11-2
TGTGCCAGCAGTTACTCGAAAGGGGCAGATACGCAGTATTTT | CASSYSKGADTQYF | TRBJ2-3 | . | . | TRBV6-5
TGTGCCTGGAGTGCCGGCCTCGGGACTCAGCCCCAGCATTTT | CAWSAGLGTQPQHF | TRBJ1-5 | . | . | TRBV30
TGTGCCAGCAGCATCACAATATCGGGGGGTCAAGAGACCCAGTACTTC | CASSITISGGQETQYF | TRBJ2-5 | . | TRBD2 | TRBV7-6
TGTGCCAGCAGTTTATCCGGGACAGGGGTTTCGCAGTACTTC | CASSLSGTGVSQYF | TRBJ2-7 | . | TRBD1 | TRBV27
TGTGCCAGCAGCGTCCGGGACAACCAAGAGACCCAGTACTTC | CASSVRDNQETQYF | TRBJ2-5 | . | . | TRBV13
TGTGCCTGGAGTTGGACCCTTAATGAAAAACTGTTTTTT | CAWSWTLNEKLFF | TRBJ1-4 | . | . | TRBV30
TGTGCCAGCAAGGGGGTAGGCGGCTACACCTTC | CASKGVGGYTF | TRBJ1-2 | . | . | TRBV6-4
TGTGCCAGCAGCGTAGCTGGCGGCCCGTCGCGCTACACCTTC | CASSVAGGPSRYTF | TRBJ1-2 | . | . | TRBV9
TGTGCCAGCAGTCCGGGACATGGCCCCTTCTGGGGCTACACCTTC | CASSPGHGPFWGYTF | TRBJ1-2 | . | . | TRBV28
TGCAGCGTACTTCAGGGGAACACCGGGGAGCTGTTTTTT | CSVLQGNTGELFF | TRBJ2-2 | . | . | TRBV29-1
TGTGCCAGTAGTATGAGGACAGATGGCTACACCTTC | CASSMRTDGYTF | TRBJ1-2 | few | . | TRBV19
TGTGCCAGCAGCGAACGGGACATCAATGAGCAGTTCTTC | CASSERDINEQFF | TRBJ2-1 | . | . | TRBV9
TGTGCCAGCAGGACGTCCGGGACAGGGGCCCCCAATGAGCAGTTCTTC | CASRTSGTGAPNEQFF | TRBJ2-1 | . | TRBD1 | TRBV6-6